The 8 T cell receptor beta chains given below trace back to one sample, sequenced in a study of spatial heterogeneity in lung cancer (dated by TCRdb to the late 2010s). What the time point label conveys for this sample: sample taken at primary tumor resection. Receptor libraries were prepared by 5' RACE. Reads for this sample came from a NextSeq 500. TCRdb applied fastp at Q25 and MiXCR to the public reads, then kept only in-frame beta chains. Rows are unified per CDR3 protein, each entry keeping the most common DNA and genes. For this sample there are over 50,000 distinct CDR3 sequences; about 5.9% appear just once. Clones ranked in the top ten supply roughly 14% of the sample. Source: PBMCs, taken at surgery. These receptors were obtained from a female donor with early-stage non-small cell lung cancer.

This clonotype was recorded many times. The chain joins TRBV5-6 to TRBJ2-1; tentatively, D is TRBD1 or TRBD2 (5 bases each). V was shortened by 1 base and J by 5 bases, with 10 bases between the two germline ends. Per germline, CDR1 SGHDT and CDR2 YYEEEE. The CDR3 runs to 14 residues. The CDR3 sequence is CASSLWDAHNEQFF. Here the CDR3 DNA reads TGTGCCAGCAGCTTGTGGGACGCCCACAATGAGCAGTTCTTC.

This clonotype was detected many times. The V call is TRBV20-1, the J call TRBJ2-7; TRBD2 aligns across 7 bases. Germline V gives CDR1 DFQATT, CDR2 SNEGSKA (reference sequence). V shed 3 bases, J shed 5 bases, and the junction held 7 bases outside the gene matches. The CDR3 length is 13 residues. The CDR3 nucleotides read TGCAGTGCTAGTTGGGGGAGGGCGGACGAGCAGTACTTC. Translation gives CSASWGRADEQYF.

The rearrangement uses TRBV7-3 and TRBJ2-7; 8 nucleotides agree with TRBD2. The junction had 7 bases not matched to a gene; V was cut back by 5 bases and J by 4 bases. The germline CDR1 and CDR2 sequences are SGHTA and FQGTGA. This CDR3 is built from 14 residues. In DNA form, the CDR3 reads TGTGCCAGCAGCAGATTAGCGGGACTTTACGAGCAGTACTTC. Protein sequence: CASSRLAGLYEQYF.

This clonotype has at least ten counts. CDR3 amino acids: CATPQQGNYGYTF. The CDR3 DNA reads as TGTGCCACCCCCCAGCAGGGTAACTATGGCTACACCTTC. The V gene is TRBV28, the J gene TRBJ1-2; tentatively, D is TRBD1 (5 bases). Trimming cost V 10 bases and J 1 base, with 13 bases left between them. CDR1 and CDR2 from the germline V gene are MDHEN and SYDVKM. The CDR3 covers 13 residues.

This clonotype was recorded many times. The V gene is TRBV29-1, the J gene TRBJ2-1, with D perhaps matching TRBD2 (7 bases). V was cut by 7 bases and J by 0 bases, with 13 bases left in between. Germline assignment: CDR1 SQVTM and CDR2 ANQGSEA. This CDR3 is 14 amino acids long. CDR3 bases: TGCAGCGGAGAGGGGGGGGACTCCTACAATGAGCAGTTCTTC. Translation gives CSGEGGDSYNEQFF.

In its sample, this clonotype was seen many times. The chain combines TRBV27 with TRBJ2-7; D might be TRBD1 (5 bases). The CDR3 totals 17 residues. Trimming removed 10 bases at V and 3 bases at J, with 28 bases between. Germline CDR1 is MNHEY and CDR2 is SMNVEV (reference sequence). CDR3 nucleotides: TGTGCCACCATCAGGGCCCCGCTGGTGGCAGGGTACTACGAGCAGTACTTC. It codes for CATIRAPLVAGYYEQYF.

This chain joins TRBV5-1 and TRBJ1-2; D remains unclear. The germline V gene encodes CDR1 SGHRS and CDR2 YFSETQ. The CDR3 sequence is 14 residues long. V lost 1 base and J lost 3, with 10 bases in between. The CDR3 DNA reads TGCGCCAGCAGCTTGATGTCCCCAGACTATGGCTACACCTTC. Translated: CASSLMSPDYGYTF.

This clonotype was counted at least ten times. The chain combines TRBV20-1 with TRBJ2-1; 10 bases line up with TRBD2. Germline V gene data show CDR1 as DFQATT and CDR2 as SNEGSKA (reference sequence). With 7 bases clipped from V and 6 bases from J, the junction kept 6 bases outside the gene matches. The CDR3 consists of 13 residues. For the CDR3, the DNA is TGCAGTGTTGCGCTAGCGGGAGCCAATGAGCAGTTCTTC. Translation gives CSVALAGANEQFF.